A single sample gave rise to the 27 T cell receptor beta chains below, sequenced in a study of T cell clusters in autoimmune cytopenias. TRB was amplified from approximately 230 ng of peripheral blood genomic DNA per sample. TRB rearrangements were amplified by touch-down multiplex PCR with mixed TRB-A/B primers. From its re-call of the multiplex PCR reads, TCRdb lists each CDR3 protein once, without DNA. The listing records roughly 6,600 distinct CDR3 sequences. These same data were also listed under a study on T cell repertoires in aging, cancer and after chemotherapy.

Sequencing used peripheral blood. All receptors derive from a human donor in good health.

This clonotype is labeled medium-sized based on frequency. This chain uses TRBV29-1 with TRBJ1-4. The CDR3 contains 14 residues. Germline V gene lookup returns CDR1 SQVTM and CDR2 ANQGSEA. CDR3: CSVSEEPSNEKLFF.

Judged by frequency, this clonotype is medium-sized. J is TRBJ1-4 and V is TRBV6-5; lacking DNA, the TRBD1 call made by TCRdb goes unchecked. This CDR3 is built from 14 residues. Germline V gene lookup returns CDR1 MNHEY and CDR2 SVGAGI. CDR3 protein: CASSPRQGGEKLFF.

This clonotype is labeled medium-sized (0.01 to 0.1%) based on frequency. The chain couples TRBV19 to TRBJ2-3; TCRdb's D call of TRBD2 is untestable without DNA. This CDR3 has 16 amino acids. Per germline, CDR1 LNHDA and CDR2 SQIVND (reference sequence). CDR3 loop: CASSILLAGVTDTQYF. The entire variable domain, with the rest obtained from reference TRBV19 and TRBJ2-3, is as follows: DGGITQSPKYLFRKEGQNVTLSCEQNLNHDAMYWYRQDPGQGLRLIYYSQIVNDFQKGDIAEGYSVSREKKESFPLTVTSAQKNPTAFYLCASSILLAGVTDTQYFGPGTRLTVL.

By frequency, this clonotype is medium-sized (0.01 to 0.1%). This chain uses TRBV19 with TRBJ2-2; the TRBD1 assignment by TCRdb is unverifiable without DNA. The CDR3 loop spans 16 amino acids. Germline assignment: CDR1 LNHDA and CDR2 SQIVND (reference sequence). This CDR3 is CASSIVKGAGTGELFF.

CDR3 residues: CAISGGGALPYNSPLHF. The J gene is TRBJ1-6, the V gene TRBV10-3; the D call from TCRdb, TRBD1, cannot be confirmed without DNA. The V gene's germline CDR1 is ENHRY and CDR2 SYGVKD. The CDR3 extends over 17 amino acids.

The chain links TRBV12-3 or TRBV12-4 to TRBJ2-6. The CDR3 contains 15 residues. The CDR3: CASSFSGTGANVLTF.

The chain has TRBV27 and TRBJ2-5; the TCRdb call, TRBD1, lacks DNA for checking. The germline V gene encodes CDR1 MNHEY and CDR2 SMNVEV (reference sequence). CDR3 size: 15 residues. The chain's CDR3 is CASSLRSQTKETQYF.

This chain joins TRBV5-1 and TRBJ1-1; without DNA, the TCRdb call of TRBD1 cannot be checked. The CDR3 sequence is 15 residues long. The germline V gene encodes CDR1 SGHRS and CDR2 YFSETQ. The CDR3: CASRAPGTLNTEAFF.

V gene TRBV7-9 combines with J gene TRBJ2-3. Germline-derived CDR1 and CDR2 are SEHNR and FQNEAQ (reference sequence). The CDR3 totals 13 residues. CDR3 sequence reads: CASSLGLTDTQYF.

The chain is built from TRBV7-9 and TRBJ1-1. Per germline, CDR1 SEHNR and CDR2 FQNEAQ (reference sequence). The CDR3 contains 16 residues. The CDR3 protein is CASSPSGGGPGTEAFF. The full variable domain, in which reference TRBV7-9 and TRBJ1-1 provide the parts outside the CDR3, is DTGVSQNPRHKITKRGQNVTFRCDPISEHNRLYWYRQTLGQGPEFLTYFQNEAQLEKSRLLSDRFSAERPKGSFSTLEIQRTEQGDSAMYLCASSPSGGGPGTEAFFGQGTRLTVV.

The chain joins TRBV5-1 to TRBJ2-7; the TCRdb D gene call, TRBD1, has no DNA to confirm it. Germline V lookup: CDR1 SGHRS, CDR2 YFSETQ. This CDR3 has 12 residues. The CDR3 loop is CASSFSGTEQYF.

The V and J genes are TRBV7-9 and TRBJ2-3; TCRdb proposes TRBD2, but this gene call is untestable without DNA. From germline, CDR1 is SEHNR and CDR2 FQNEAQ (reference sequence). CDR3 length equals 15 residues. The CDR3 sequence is CASSLQGSGGNTQYF.

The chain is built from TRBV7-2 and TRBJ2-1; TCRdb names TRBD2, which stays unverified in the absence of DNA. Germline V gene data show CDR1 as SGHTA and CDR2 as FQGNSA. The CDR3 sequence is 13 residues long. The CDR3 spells CASSPGVANEQFF.

CDR3 region: CSASGPSGGYNEQFF. V is TRBV20-1 and J is TRBJ2-1; TCRdb's D call of TRBD2 is untestable without DNA. The CDR3 totals 15 residues. Germline-derived CDR1 and CDR2 are DFQATT and SNEGSKA (reference sequence).

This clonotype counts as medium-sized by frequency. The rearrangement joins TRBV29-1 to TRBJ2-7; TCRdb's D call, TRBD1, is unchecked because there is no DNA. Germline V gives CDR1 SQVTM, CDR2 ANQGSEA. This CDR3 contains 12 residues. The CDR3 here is CSGGTASYEQYF.

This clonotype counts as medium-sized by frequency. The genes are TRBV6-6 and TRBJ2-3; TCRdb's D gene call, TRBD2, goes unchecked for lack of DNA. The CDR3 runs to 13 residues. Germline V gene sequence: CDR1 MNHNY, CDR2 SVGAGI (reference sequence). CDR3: CASKGPSTDTQYF.

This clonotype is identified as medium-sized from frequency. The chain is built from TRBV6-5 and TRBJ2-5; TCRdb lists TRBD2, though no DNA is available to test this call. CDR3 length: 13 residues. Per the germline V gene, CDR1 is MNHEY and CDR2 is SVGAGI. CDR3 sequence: CASSPARSPAGYF.

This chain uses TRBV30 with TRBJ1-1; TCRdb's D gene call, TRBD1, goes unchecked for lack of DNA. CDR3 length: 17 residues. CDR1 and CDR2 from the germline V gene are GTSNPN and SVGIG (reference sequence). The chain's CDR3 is CAWSNQYGGSRNTEAFF.

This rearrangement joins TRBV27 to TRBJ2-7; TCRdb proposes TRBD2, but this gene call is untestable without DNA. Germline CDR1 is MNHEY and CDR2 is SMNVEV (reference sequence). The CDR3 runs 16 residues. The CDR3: CASSGSFGPSSYEQYF.

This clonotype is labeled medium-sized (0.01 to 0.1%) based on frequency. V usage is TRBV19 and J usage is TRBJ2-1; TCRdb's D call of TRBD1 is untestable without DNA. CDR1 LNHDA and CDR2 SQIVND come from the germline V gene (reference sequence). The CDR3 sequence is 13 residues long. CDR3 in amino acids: CASRETDSNEQFF.

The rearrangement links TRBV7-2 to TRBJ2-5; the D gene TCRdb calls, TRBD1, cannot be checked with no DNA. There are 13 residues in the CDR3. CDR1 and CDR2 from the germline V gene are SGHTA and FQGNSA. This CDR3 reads CARSSARGGEQFF.

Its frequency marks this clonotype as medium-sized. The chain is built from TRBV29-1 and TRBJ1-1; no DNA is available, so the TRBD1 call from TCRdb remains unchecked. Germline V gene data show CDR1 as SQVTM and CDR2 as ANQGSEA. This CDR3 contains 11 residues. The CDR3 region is CSVEPGDRAFF.

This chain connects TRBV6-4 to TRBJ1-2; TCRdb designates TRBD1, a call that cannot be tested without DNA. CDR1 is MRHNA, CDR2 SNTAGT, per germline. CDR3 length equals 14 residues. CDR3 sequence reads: CASRPDPGQGGYTF.

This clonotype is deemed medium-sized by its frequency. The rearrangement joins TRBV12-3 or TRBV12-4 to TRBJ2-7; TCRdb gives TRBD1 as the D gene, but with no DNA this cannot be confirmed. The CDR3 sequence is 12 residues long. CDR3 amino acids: CASSLTGARAYF.

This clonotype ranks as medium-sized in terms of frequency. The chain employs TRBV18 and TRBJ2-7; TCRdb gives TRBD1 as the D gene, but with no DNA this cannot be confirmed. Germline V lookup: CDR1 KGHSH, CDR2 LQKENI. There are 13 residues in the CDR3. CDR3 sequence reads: CASSPATEREQYF.

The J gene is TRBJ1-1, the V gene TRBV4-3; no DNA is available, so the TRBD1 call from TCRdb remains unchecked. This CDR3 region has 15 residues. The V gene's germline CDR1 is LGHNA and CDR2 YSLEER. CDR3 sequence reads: CASSPGVRMNTEAFF.

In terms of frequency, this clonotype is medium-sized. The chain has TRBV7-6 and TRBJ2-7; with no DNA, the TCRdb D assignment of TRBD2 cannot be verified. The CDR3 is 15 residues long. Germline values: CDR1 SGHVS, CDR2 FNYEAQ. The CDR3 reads CASSPSGLAAYEQYF.